Each of the 14 T cell receptor beta chains below was sequenced from the same sample in a study of T cells expressing NK-cell markers. Each CDR3 protein gets one entry in TCRdb, which reprocessed the 5' RACE reads and gives no DNA. The listing records some 460,000 distinct CDR3 sequences. Sequencing was performed on blood T cells: a sorted CD56 or NKG2C T cell subset, CD4+ or CD8+ T cells, or bulk PBMC T cells (not recorded which). Source of these receptors: a woman between 50 and 59 years old in good health.

The CDR3 reads CASSLVGGIGEAFF. The chain joins TRBV11-2 to TRBJ1-1; the D call from TCRdb, TRBD1, cannot be confirmed without DNA. The CDR3 spans 14 residues. The germline V gene has CDR1 SGHAT and CDR2 FQNNGV. The full variable domain, with the rest looked up from reference TRBV11-2 and TRBJ1-1, is EAGVAQSPRYKIIEKRQSVAFWCNPISGHATLYWYQQILGQGPKLLIQFQNNGVVDDSQLPKDRFSAERLKGVDSTLKIQPAKLEDSAVYLCASSLVGGIGEAFFGQGTRLTVV.

V is TRBV6-5 and J is TRBJ2-1; TCRdb names TRBD1, which stays unverified in the absence of DNA. Germline V gene lookup returns CDR1 MNHEY and CDR2 SVGAGI. There are 17 residues in the CDR3. The CDR3 spells CASRPPVTVQYGNEQFF.

The rearrangement links TRBV12-3 or TRBV12-4 to TRBJ2-2. CDR3 length: 13 residues. The CDR3 loop is CASTPEFTGELFF.

The chain recombines TRBV3-1 with TRBJ2-5; TCRdb's D gene call, TRBD2, goes unchecked for lack of DNA. The CDR3 totals 13 residues. CDR1 is LGHDT and CDR2 is YNNKEL in the germline V gene (reference sequence). CDR3 sequence reads: CASSPTGAETQYF.

The genes are TRBV27 and TRBJ2-1; TCRdb proposes TRBD2, but this gene call is untestable without DNA. Germline loops: CDR1 MNHEY, CDR2 SMNVEV (reference sequence). CDR3 length: 15 amino acids. CDR3: CASSRIAGGIHEQFF.

CDR3: CASSLGQGGAKNIQYF. The V call is TRBV7-9, the J call TRBJ2-4; TCRdb's D call, TRBD1, is unchecked because there is no DNA. This CDR3 is 16 amino acids long. CDR1 is SEHNR, CDR2 FQNEAQ, per germline (reference sequence).

The chain combines TRBV12-3 or TRBV12-4 with TRBJ2-1; TCRdb's D call of TRBD2 is untestable without DNA. The CDR3 has 14 residues. CDR3 region: CASRSGRLYNEQFF.

CDR3 sequence: CASSQGDAGTGAFF. The V call is TRBV3-1, the J call TRBJ1-1; TCRdb calls TRBD1, which cannot be checked without DNA. The CDR3 covers 14 residues. Germline V lookup: CDR1 LGHDT, CDR2 YNNKEL (reference sequence).

The genes are TRBV7-8 and TRBJ2-3; lacking DNA, the TRBD1 call made by TCRdb goes unchecked. Looked up from germline, CDR1 is SGHVS and CDR2 is FQNEAQ. The CDR3 runs 16 residues. CDR3 sequence reads: CASSLSSRANTDTQYF. The variable domain in full, completed from reference TRBV7-8 and TRBJ2-3, reads GAGVSQSPRYKVAKRGQDVALRCDPISGHVSLFWYQQALGQGPEFLTYFQNEAQLDKSGLPSDRFFAERPEGSVSTLKIQRTQQEDSAVYLCASSLSSRANTDTQYFGPGTRLTVL.

The chain recombines TRBV11-2 with TRBJ2-5; TCRdb's D gene call, TRBD2, goes unchecked for lack of DNA. Germline V lookup: CDR1 SGHAT, CDR2 FQNNGV. The CDR3 is 16 amino acids. CDR3 protein: CASSHSRGGSAETQYF.

This sequence joins TRBV25-1 and TRBJ1-1. CDR3 length: 11 amino acids. Germline CDR1 is MGHDK and CDR2 is SYGVNS. The CDR3: CASSEFTEAFF.

The V and J genes are TRBV19 and TRBJ2-5; TCRdb calls TRBD2, which cannot be checked without DNA. Germline CDR1 LNHDA, CDR2 SQIVND (reference sequence). The CDR3 extends over 14 amino acids. This CDR3 is CASRASGRMETQYF.

V gene TRBV19 combines with J gene TRBJ2-1; TCRdb reports TRBD1, a call that lacks DNA to check it against. The CDR3 is 14 residues long. The germline CDR1 and CDR2 sequences are LNHDA and SQIVND (reference sequence). The chain's CDR3 is CASSVTGQYNEQFF.

The chain joins TRBV28 to TRBJ2-3; TCRdb proposes TRBD1, but this gene call is untestable without DNA. The germline V gene encodes CDR1 MDHEN and CDR2 SYDVKM. The CDR3 spans 16 residues. This CDR3 reads CASSHTGPGGTDTQYF. Using reference TRBV28 and TRBJ2-3 for the parts outside the CDR3, the full variable domain is DVKVTQSSRYLVKRTGEKVFLECVQDMDHENMFWYRQDPGLGLRLIYFSYDVKMKEKGDIPEGYSVSREKKERFSLILESASTNQTSMYLCASSHTGPGGTDTQYFGPGTRLTVL.